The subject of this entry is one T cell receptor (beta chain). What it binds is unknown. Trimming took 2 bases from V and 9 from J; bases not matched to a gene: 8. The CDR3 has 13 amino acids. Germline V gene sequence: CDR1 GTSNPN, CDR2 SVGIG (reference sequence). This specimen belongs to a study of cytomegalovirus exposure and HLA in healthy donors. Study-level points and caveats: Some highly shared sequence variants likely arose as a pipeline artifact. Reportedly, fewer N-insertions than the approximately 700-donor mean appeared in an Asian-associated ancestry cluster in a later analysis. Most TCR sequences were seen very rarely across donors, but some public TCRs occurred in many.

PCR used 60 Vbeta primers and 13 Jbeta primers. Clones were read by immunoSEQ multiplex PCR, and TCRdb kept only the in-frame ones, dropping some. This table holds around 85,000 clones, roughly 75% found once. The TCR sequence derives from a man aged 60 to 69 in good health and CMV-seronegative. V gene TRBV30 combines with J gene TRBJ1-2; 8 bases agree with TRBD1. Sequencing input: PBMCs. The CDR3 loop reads CAWSFDRGSSYTF. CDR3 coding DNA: TGTGCCTGGAGTTTCGACAGGGGCTCCAGCTACACCTTC.